A selection of T cell receptor beta chains follows, all from one sample in a study of shared clonotypes between healthy human individuals. Method: immunoSEQ multiplex PCR; TCRdb's copy keeps in-frame clones and lacks some. Among about 1.5 million clones listed, around 97% were seen once. Sample: naive CD4+ T cells sorted from blood. The receptors stem from a man aged 25 to 45 in good health. The CDR3 runs from the conserved cysteine through the conserved F or W. The D gene is left open where the match is weak. Size is omitted from some rows. Given values are once, few, many or a class for expanded clones.

size: NA; J: TRBJ2-1; V: TRBV7-2; D: NA; DNA: TGTGCCAGCAGTCTTTTAAGCTCCTACAATGAGCAGTTCTTC; CDR3: CASSLLSSYNEQFF
size: NA; J: TRBJ1-1; V: TRBV5-1; D: NA; DNA: TGCGCCAGCAGCTTGAAGGGAAACACTGAAGCTTTCTTT; CDR3: CASSLKGNTEAFF
size: NA; J: TRBJ2-7; V: TRBV19; D: NA; DNA: TGTGCCAGTAGTTCGGGGGTTTACGAGCAGTACTTC; CDR3: CASSSGVYEQYF
size: once; J: TRBJ2-1; V: TRBV20-1; D: TRBD2; DNA: TGCAGTGCAAAAATGACTAGCGGGCAGTTCTTC; CDR3: CSAKMTSGQFF
size: once; J: TRBJ2-4; V: TRBV20-1; D: NA; DNA: TGCAGTGCTAGATTAGGCGCTCTTATGGCCTTC; CDR3: CSARLGALMAF
size: once; J: TRBJ1-1; V: TRBV10-3; D: TRBD1; DNA: TGTGCCATCAGTAAGCGACAGGGTTCCTATTTGGGCACTGAAGCTTTCTTT; CDR3: CAISKRQGSYLGTEAFF
size: NA; J: TRBJ2-1; V: TRBV7-9; D: NA; DNA: TGTGCCAGCAGCCCGCGGGCCTTCTTATGGTTCTTC; CDR3: CASSPRAFLWFF
size: NA; J: TRBJ2-6; V: TRBV6-5; D: NA; DNA: TGTGCCAGCTCTGGGGCCAACGTCCTGACTTTC; CDR3: CASSGANVLTF
size: NA; J: TRBJ2-7; V: TRBV4-1; D: TRBD2; DNA: TGCGCCAGCAACCCCGATGGGAGCGGGAGGGTATACGAGCAGTACTTC; CDR3: CASNPDGSGRVYEQYF
size: few; J: TRBJ2-2; V: TRBV7-9; D: NA; DNA: TGTGCCAGCAGCTCCCATTTGGGCGGGGAGCTGTTTTTT; CDR3: CASSSHLGGELFF
size: NA; J: TRBJ2-1; V: TRBV29-1; D: NA; DNA: TGCAGCGCTTACAGGAGCAATGAGCAGTTCTTC; CDR3: CSAYRSNEQFF
size: NA; J: TRBJ1-2; V: TRBV9; D: TRBD1; DNA: TGTGCCAGCGGGGAGCTGACAGGGCACTGGGGCTACACCTTC; CDR3: CASGELTGHWGYTF
size: once; J: TRBJ2-2; V: TRBV5-1; D: NA; DNA: TGCGCCAGCAGCTTGGCAGGGTCGATCGCCGGGGAGCTGTTTTTT; CDR3: CASSLAGSIAGELFF
size: once; J: TRBJ2-2; V: TRBV18; D: NA; DNA: TGTGCCAGCTCACCTGTCGACAGATCCCCCGGGGAGCTGTTTTTT; CDR3: CASSPVDRSPGELFF
size: NA; J: TRBJ2-2; V: TRBV7-3; D: TRBD2; DNA: TGTGCCAGCAGCTTAAATTTCCGGACTAGCGCCTTATCGAACACCGGGGAGCTGTTTTTT; CDR3: CASSLNFRTSALSNTGELFF
size: NA; J: TRBJ2-3; V: TRBV9; D: NA; DNA: TGTGCCAGCAGCGTGAGCCGCCTTAGCACAGATACGCAGTATTTT; CDR3: CASSVSRLSTDTQYF
size: NA; J: TRBJ2-3; V: TRBV6-5; D: NA; DNA: TGTGCCAGCATCCACACCGCCTCGGGGAATACGCAGTATTTT; CDR3: CASIHTASGNTQYF
size: NA; J: TRBJ2-2; V: TRBV7-9; D: NA; DNA: TGTGCCAGCAGCTCATGGGAGTTCCGGGACGATAACACCGGGGAGCTGTTTTTT; CDR3: CASSSWEFRDDNTGELFF
size: NA; J: TRBJ2-3; V: TRBV19; D: TRBD2; DNA: TGTGCCAGTAGTATAGTTACGGGAGGGACAGATACGCAGTATTTT; CDR3: CASSIVTGGTDTQYF
size: once; J: TRBJ2-7; V: TRBV10-3; D: NA; DNA: TGTGCCATCAACGAAAAGGACTCCCATCCCCACGAGCAGTACTTC; CDR3: CAINEKDSHPHEQYF